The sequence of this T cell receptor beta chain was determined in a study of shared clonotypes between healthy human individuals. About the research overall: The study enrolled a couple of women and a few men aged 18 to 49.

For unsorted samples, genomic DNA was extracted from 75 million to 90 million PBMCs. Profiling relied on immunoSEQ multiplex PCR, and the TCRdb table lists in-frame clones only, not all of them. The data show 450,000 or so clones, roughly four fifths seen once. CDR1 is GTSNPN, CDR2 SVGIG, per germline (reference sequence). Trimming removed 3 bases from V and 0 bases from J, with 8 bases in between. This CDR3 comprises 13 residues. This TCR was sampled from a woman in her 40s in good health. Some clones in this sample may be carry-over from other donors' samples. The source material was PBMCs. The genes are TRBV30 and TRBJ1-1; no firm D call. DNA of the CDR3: TGTGCCTGGAGGGCCCACGTGAACACTGAAGCTTTCTTT. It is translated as CAWRAHVNTEAFF.